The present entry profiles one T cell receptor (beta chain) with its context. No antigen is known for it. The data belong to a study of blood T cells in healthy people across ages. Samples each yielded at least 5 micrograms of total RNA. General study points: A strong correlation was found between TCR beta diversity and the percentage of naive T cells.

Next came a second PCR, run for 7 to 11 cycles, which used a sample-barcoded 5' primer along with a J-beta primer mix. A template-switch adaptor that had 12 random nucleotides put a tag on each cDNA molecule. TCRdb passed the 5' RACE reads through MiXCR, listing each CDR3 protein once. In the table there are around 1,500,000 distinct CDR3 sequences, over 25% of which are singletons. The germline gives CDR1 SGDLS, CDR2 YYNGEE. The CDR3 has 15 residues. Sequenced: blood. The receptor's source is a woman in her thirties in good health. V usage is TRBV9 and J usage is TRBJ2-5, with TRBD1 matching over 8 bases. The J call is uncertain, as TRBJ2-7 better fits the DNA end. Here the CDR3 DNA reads TGTGCCAGCACCGACTACCTCGGACAGGGTCCCGAGCAGTACTTC. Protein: CASTDYLGQGPEQYF.